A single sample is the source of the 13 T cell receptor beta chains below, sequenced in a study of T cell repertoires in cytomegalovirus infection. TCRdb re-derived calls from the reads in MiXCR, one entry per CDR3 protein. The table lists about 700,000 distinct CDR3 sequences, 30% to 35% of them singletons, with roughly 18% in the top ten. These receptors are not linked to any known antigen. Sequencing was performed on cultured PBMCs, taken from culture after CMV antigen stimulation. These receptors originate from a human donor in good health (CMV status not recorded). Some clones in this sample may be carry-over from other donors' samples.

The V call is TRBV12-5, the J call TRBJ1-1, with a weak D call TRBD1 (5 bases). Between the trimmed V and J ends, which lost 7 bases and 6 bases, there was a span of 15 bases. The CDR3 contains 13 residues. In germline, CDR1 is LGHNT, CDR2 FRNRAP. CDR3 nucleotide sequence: TGTGCTAGTGCCCCGGGACTTTCAGCTGAAGCTTTCTTT. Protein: CASAPGLSAEAFF. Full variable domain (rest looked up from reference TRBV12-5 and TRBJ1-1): DARVTQTPRHKVTEMGQEVTMRCQPILGHNTVFWYRQTMMQGLELLAYFRNRAPLDDSGMPKDRFSAEMPDATLATLKIQPSEPRDSAVYFCASAPGLSAEAFFGQGTRLTVV.

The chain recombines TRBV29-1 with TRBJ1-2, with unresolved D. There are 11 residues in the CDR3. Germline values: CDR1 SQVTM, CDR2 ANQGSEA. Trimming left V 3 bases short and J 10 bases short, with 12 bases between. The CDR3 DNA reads TGCAGCGTTGATCATCGGGTTGTCTACACCTTC. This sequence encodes CSVDHRVVYTF.

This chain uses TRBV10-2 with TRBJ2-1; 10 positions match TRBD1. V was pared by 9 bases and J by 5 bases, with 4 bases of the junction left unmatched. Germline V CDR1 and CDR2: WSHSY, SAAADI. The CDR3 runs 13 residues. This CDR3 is CASGTGANNEQFF. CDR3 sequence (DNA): TGCGCCAGTGGGACAGGGGCAAACAATGAGCAGTTCTTC.

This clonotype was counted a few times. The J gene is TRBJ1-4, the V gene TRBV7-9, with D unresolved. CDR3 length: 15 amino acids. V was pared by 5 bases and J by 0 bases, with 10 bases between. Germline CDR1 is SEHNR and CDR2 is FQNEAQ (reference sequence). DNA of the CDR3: TGTGCCAGCAGCCATCCGATAGCAACTAATGAAAAACTGTTTTTT. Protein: CASSHPIATNEKLFF.

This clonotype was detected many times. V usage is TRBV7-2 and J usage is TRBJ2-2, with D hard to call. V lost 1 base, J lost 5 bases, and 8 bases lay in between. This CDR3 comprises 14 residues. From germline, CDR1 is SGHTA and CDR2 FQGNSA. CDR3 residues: CASSLGSRTGELFF. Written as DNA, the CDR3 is TGTGCCAGCAGCTTAGGGTCCAGGACCGGGGAGCTGTTTTTT.

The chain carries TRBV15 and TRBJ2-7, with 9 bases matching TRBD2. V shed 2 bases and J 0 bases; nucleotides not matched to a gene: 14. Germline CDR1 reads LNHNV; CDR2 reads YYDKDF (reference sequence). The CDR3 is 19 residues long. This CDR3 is CATSRFTGTAGGSSYEQYF. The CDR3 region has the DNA TGTGCCACCAGCAGATTCACCGGGACAGCGGGGGGTAGCTCCTACGAGCAGTACTTC.

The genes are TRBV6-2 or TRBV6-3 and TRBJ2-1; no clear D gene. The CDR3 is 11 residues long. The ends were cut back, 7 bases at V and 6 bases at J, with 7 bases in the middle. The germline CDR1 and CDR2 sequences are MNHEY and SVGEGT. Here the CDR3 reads CASNEPNEQFF. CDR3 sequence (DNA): TGTGCCAGCAACGAACCCAATGAGCAGTTCTTC.

CDR3 DNA: TGTGCCATCAAGAGGGGTGAGGGGTATTCACCCCTCCACTTT. Amino acids: CAIKRGEGYSPLHF. The rearrangement uses TRBV19 and TRBJ1-6; D is perhaps TRBD1 (5 bases). V lost 10 bases and J lost 8, with 18 bases in between. The length of the CDR3 is 14 residues. Germline values: CDR1 LNHDA, CDR2 SQIVND (reference sequence).

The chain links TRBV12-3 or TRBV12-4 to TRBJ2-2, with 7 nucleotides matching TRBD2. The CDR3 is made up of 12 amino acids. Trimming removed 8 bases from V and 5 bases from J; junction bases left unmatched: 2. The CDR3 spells CASRRETGELFF. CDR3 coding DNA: TGTGCCAGCCGGCGGGAGACCGGGGAGCTGTTTTTT.

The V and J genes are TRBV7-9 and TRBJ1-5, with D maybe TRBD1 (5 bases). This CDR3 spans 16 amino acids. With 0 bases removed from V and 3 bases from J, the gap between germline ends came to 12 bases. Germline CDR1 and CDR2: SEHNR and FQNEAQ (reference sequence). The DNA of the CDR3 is TGTGCCAGCAGCTTAGCATCCGGGGCGCACAATCAGCCCCAGCATTTT. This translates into CASSLASGAHNQPQHF. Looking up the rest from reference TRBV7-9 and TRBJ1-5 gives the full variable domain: DTGVSQNPRHKITKRGQNVTFRCDPISEHNRLYWYRQTLGQGPEFLTYFQNEAQLEKSRLLSDRFSAERPKGSFSTLEIQRTEQGDSAMYLCASSLASGAHNQPQHFGDGTRLSIL.

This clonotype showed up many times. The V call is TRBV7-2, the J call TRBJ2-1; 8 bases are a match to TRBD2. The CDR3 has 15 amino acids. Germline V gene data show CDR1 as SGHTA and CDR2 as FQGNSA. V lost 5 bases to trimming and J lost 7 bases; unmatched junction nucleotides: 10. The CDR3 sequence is CASSPRGGRPNEQFF. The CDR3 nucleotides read TGTGCCAGCAGCCCCCGGGGGGGCCGCCCTAATGAGCAGTTCTTC.

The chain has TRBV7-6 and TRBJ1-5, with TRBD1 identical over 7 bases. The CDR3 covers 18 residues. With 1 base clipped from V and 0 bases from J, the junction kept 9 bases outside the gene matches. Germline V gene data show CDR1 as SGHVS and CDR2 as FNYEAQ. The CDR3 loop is CASSLDRDSFYSNQPQHF. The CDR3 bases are TGTGCCAGCAGCTTAGACCGGGACAGCTTTTATAGCAATCAGCCCCAGCATTTT.

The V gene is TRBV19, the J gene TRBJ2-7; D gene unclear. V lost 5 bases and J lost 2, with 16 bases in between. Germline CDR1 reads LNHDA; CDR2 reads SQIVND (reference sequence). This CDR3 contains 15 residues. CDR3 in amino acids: CASSLMPRGAYEQYF. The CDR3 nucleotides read TGTGCCAGTAGTCTCATGCCTAGAGGCGCCTACGAGCAGTACTTC.